One sample yielded the 5 T cell receptor beta chains listed below, sequenced in a study of blood T cell repertoires in COVID-19. TCRdb's table, derived via immunoSEQ multiplex PCR, lists solely in-frame clones and lacks some. The sample records 150,000 to 200,000 clones, around 85% being singletons. Sequences were obtained from peripheral blood. These receptors originate from a man aged 60-69 years with COVID-19, enrolled during active disease.

In this sample, this clone turned up once. CDR3 protein: CSVFRTERAFF. The CDR3 region has the DNA TGCAGCGTTTTTCGGACAGAACGAGCTTTCTTT. J is TRBJ1-1 and V is TRBV29-1; tentatively, D is TRBD1 (6 bases). V lost 5 bases and J lost 10, with 14 bases in between. This CDR3 is built from 11 residues. CDR1 and CDR2 (germline): SQVTM, ANQGSEA.

The chain combines TRBV11-2 with TRBJ2-1; 7 bases are a match to TRBD1. Germline V gene data show CDR1 as SGHAT and CDR2 as FQNNGV. The ends lost 3 bases at V and 2 bases at J; junction bases unmatched: 4. The CDR3 has 15 amino acids. CDR3 region: CASSLDRRTYNEQFF. Here the CDR3 DNA reads TGTGCCAGCAGCTTGGACAGGCGGACCTACAATGAGCAGTTCTTC.

The chain employs TRBV7-2 and TRBJ1-1, with 12 bases identical to TRBD1. CDR3 size: 15 residues. V gave up 7 bases and J gave up 5 bases; unmatched junction bases: 8. Per germline, CDR1 SGHTA and CDR2 FQGNSA. For the CDR3, the DNA is TGTGCCAGCACCAGGGACAGGGGGCGGGGAACTGAAGCTTTCTTT. It translates to CASTRDRGRGTEAFF. The variable domain in full, with the rest retrieved from reference TRBV7-2 and TRBJ1-1, is GAGVSQSPSNKVTEKGKDVELRCDPISGHTALYWYRQSLGQGLEFLIYFQGNSAPDKSGLPSDRFSAERTGGSVSTLTIQRTQQEDSAVYLCASTRDRGRGTEAFFGQGTRLTVV.

The V gene is TRBV5-6, the J gene TRBJ1-2; unclear D gene. V lost 0 bases and J lost 1, with 13 bases in between. This CDR3 has 16 residues. CDR1 and CDR2 from the germline V gene are SGHDT and YYEEEE. The CDR3 loop is CASSLAGSLYNYGYTF. DNA of the CDR3: TGTGCCAGCAGCTTGGCGGGATCCCTTTATAACTATGGCTACACCTTC.

This chain links TRBV24-1 with TRBJ1-2, with D tentatively TRBD1 (5 bases). From germline, CDR1 is KGHDR and CDR2 SFDVKD. The V gene lost 0 bases and the J gene lost 4 bases, with 5 bases spanning the gap. The CDR3 is 13 amino acids. The CDR3: CATSDLGAYGYTF. CDR3 nucleotide sequence: TGTGCCACCAGTGATTTGGGGGCCTATGGCTACACCTTC.